The source of this T cell receptor (beta chain) is a study of OX40 agonist ivuxolimab in advanced cancers. Study overall: Ivuxolimab, an antibody acting as an agonist of OX40 (CD134), was used to treat patients. Findings and caveats of the study: The authors did not determine the antigen specificity of the expanded peripheral T cells.

Concerning this clone: What it binds is unknown.

The V gene's germline CDR1 is SGHAT and CDR2 FQNNGV. This CDR3 contains 15 residues. Trimming shortened V by 5 bases and J by 5 bases, and 18 bases separated the two germline ends. TCRdb keeps only in-frame clones here, not all; method: immunoSEQ multiplex PCR. The sample records approximately 80,000 clones, roughly 87% being singletons. Here the sequenced sample was CD4+ or CD8+ T cells sorted from blood, taken in a trial of the OX40 agonist ivuxolimab. The receptor was isolated from an adult with an advanced solid tumor such as melanoma, head and neck, liver or kidney cancer. The genes are TRBV11-2 and TRBJ1-2; no clear D. The CDR3 loop reads CASSLPGRFSYGYTF. CDR3 in DNA: TGTGCCAGCAGCCTACCGGGCCGTTTTTCTTATGGCTACACCTTC.